These 5 T cell receptor beta chains originate from one sample sequenced in a study of OX40 agonist ivuxolimab in advanced cancers. The library was obtained by the immunoSEQ multiplex PCR assay. TCRdb limited this immuneACCESS table to in-frame rearrangements with V and J called. A share of clones is missing; checked studies link under half to unresolved V genes, and the rest is unexplained. The sample table records about 120,000 clones; about 93% of these occur just once. The ten largest make up approximately 0.15% of the sample. The sequences come from CD4+ or CD8+ T cells sorted from blood, collected in a trial of the OX40 agonist ivuxolimab. These TCRs come from an adult with an advanced solid tumor such as melanoma, head and neck, liver or kidney cancer.

The J gene is TRBJ2-3, the V gene TRBV18; perhaps TRBD2 as D (6 bases). V shed 1 base and J shed 0 bases, with 8 bases lying between them. Germline loops: CDR1 KGHSH, CDR2 LQKENI. The CDR3 consists of 15 residues. In nucleotides, the CDR3 is TGTGCCAGCTCACCACAACGGGGGAGCACAGATACGCAGTATTTT. Its protein is CASSPQRGSTDTQYF.

J is TRBJ1-1 and V is TRBV18, with D possibly being TRBD1 (6 bases). Germline V gene data show CDR1 as KGHSH and CDR2 as LQKENI. Trimming stripped 6 bases from V and 3 bases from J, with 14 bases between. There are 14 residues in the CDR3. The CDR3 nucleotides read TGTGCCAGCTCCCGGGGGGGCCTGGACACTGAAGCTTTCTTT. This sequence encodes CASSRGGLDTEAFF.

V is TRBV19 and J is TRBJ1-1, with 10 bases identical to TRBD1. The CDR3 contains 15 residues. CDR1 and CDR2 from the germline V gene are LNHDA and SQIVND (reference sequence). J lost 0 bases, V lost 6 bases, and 4 bases had no gene match. The chain's CDR3 is CASRRDRGMNTEAFF. In DNA, the CDR3 is TGTGCCAGTAGACGGGACAGGGGTATGAACACTGAAGCTTTCTTT.

This sequence joins TRBV6-5 and TRBJ1-4; D remains unclear. The V and J ends lost 6 bases and 8 bases respectively, with 13 bases between them. The CDR3 has 13 amino acids. The germline V gene has CDR1 MNHEY and CDR2 SVGAGI. Written as DNA, the CDR3 is TGTGCCAGCAGCTCTCCAATGGCCGAAAAACTGTTTTTT. Translated, it gives CASSSPMAEKLFF.

The rearrangement joins TRBV30 to TRBJ2-7, with D perhaps TRBD2 (7 bases). The CDR3 totals 17 residues. Looked up from germline, CDR1 is GTSNPN and CDR2 is SVGIG (reference sequence). V lost 0 bases and J lost 4, with 22 bases in between. CDR3 coding DNA: TGTGCCTGGAGTGTATGGGGGAGAGGGGCGGGGGCTTACGAGCAGTACTTC. As protein: CAWSVWGRGAGAYEQYF.